Below, one TCR beta chain is given with its context. The antigen is undetermined. Method: immunoSEQ multiplex PCR; TCRdb's copy keeps in-frame clones and lacks some. The sample has approximately 99,000 clones, approximately 89% seen once. This entry belongs to a study of T cell responses to AZD1222 COVID-19 vaccine. Study outcomes and limitations: AZD1222 recipients seropositive at baseline numbered only five to seven.

V shed 1 base and J 1 base; nucleotides not matched to a gene: 2. Germline V gives CDR1 SQVTM, CDR2 ANQGSEA. There are 14 residues in the CDR3. Sequenced material: peripheral blood, taken 28 days after the second AZD1222 dose. This TCR was sampled from an adult who received the AZD1222 COVID-19 vaccine. The chain employs TRBV29-1 and TRBJ2-3; 7 bases are shared with TRBD1. DNA for the CDR3: TGCAGCGTTGAAGGGCAGGGGGGCACAGATACGCAGTATTTT. This sequence encodes CSVEGQGGTDTQYF.